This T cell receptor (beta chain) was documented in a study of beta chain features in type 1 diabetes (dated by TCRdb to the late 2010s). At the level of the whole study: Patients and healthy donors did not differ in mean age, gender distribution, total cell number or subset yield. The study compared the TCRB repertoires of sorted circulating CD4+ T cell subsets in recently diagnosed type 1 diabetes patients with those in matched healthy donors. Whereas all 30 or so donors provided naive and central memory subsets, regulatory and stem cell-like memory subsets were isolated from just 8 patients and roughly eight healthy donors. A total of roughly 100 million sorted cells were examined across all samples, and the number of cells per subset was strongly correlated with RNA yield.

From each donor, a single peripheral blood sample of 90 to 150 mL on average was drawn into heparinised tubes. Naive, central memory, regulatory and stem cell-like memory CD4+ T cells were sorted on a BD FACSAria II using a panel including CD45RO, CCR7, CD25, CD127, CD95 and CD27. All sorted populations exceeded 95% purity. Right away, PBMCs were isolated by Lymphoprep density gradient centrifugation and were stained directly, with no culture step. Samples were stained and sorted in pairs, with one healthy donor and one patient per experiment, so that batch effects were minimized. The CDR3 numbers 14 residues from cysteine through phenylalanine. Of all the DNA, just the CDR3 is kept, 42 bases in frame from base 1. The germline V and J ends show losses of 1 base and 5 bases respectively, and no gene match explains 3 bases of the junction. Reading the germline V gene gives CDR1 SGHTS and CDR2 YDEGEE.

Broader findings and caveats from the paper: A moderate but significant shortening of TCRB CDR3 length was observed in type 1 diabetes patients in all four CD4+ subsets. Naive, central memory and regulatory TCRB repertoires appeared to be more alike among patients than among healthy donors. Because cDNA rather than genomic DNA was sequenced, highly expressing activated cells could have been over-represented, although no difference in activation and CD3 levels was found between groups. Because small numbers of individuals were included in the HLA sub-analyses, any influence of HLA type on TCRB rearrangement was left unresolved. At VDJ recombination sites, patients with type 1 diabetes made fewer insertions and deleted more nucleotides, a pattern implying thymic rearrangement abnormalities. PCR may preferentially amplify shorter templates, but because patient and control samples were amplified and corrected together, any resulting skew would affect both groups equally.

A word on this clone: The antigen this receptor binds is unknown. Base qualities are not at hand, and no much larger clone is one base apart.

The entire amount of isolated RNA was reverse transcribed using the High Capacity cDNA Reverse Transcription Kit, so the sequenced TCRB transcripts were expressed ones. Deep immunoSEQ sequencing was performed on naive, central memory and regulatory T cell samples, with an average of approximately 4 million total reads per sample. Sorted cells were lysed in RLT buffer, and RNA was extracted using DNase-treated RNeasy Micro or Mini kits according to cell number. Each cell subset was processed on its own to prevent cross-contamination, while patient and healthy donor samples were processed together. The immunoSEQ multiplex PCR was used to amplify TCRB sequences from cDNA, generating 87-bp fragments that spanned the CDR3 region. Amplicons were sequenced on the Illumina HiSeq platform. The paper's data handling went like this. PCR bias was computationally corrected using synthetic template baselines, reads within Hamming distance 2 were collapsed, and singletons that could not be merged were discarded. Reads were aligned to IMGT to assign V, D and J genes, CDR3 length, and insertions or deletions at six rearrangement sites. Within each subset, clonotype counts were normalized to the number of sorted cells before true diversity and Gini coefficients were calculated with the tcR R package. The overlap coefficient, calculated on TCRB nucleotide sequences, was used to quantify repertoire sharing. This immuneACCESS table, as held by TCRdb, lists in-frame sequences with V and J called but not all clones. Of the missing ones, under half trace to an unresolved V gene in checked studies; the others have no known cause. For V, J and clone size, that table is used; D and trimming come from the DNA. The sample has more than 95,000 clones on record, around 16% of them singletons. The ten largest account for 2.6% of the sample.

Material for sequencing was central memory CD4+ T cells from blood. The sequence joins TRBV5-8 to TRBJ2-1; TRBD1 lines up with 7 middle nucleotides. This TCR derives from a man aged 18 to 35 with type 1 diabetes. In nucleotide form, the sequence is TGTGCCAGCAGCTTGTGGCAGGGGGACAATGAGCAGTTCTTC. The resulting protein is CASSLWQGDNEQFF.